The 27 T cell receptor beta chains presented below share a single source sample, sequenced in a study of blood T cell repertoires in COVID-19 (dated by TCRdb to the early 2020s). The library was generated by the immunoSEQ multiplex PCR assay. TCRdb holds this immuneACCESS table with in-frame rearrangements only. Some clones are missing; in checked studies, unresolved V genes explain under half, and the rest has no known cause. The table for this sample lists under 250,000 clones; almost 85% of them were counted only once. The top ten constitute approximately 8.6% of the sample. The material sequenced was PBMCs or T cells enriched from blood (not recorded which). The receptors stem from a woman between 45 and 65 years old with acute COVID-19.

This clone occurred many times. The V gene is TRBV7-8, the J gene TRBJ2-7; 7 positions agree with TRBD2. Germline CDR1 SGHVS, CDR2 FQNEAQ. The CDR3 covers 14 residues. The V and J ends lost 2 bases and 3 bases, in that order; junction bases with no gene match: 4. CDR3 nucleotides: TGTGCCAGCAGCTTAATCCCTAGCGGCTACGAGCAGTACTTC. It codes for CASSLIPSGYEQYF.

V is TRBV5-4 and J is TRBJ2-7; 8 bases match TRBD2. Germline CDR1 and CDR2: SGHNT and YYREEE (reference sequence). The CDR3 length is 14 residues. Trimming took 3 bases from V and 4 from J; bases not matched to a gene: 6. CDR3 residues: CASSSGGWVYEQYF. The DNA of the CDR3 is TGTGCCAGCAGCTCGGGGGGGTGGGTATACGAGCAGTACTTC.

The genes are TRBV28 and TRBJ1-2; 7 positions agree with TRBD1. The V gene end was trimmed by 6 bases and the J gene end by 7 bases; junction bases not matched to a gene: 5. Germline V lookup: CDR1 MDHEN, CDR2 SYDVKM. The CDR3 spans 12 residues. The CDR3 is CASRMTGTGYTF. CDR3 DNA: TGTGCCAGCAGAATGACAGGGACTGGCTACACCTTC.

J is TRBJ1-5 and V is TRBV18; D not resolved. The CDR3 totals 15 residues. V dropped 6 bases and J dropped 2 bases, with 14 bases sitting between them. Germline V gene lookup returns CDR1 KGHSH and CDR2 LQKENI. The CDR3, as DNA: TGTGCCAGCTCCCTAGCTGGAAAAGGCAATCAGCCCCAGCATTTT. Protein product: CASSLAGKGNQPQHF.

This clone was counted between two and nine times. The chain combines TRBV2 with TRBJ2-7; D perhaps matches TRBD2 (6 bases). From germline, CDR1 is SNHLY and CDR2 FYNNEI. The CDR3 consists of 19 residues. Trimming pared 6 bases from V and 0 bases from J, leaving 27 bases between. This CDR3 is CASRGRVSRTTLSSYEQYF. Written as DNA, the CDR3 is TGTGCCAGCAGGGGCCGTGTGTCTAGGACTACCCTAAGCTCCTACGAGCAGTACTTC.

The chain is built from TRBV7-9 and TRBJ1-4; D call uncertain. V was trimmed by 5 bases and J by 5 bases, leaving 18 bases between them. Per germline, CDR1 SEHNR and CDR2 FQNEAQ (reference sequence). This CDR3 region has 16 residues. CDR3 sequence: CASSPNRGSANEKLFF. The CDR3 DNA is TGTGCCAGCAGCCCTAACCGCGGGAGTGCGAATGAAAAACTGTTTTTT.

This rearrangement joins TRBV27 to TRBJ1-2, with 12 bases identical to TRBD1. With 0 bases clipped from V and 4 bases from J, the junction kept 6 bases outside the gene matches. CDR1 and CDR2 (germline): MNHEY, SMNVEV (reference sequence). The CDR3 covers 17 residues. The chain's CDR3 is CASSLSGTGGVAYGYTF. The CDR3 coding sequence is TGTGCCAGCAGTTTATCAGGGACAGGGGGCGTTGCCTATGGCTACACCTTC.

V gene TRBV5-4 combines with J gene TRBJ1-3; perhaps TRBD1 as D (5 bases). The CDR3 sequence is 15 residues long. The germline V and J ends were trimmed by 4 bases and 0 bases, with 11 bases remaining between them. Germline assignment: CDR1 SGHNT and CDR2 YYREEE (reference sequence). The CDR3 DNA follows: TGTGCCAGCAGCCCCGGACATGTCTCTGGAAACACCATATATTTT. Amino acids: CASSPGHVSGNTIYF.

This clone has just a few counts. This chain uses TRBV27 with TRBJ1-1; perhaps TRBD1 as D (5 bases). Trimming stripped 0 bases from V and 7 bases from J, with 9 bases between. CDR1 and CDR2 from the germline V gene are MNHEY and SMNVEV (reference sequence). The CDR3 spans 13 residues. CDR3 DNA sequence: TGTGCCAGCAGTTTATCGCCAGGGTATGAAGCTTTCTTT. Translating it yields CASSLSPGYEAFF.

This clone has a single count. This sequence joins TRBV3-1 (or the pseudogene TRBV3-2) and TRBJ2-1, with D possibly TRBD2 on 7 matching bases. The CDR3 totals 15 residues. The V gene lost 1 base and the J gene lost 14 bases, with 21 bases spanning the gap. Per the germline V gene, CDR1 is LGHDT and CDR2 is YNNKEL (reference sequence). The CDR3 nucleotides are TGTGCCAGCAGCCAAGGGGGGCTAGCGGACTTTCCGAAGTTCTTC. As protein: CASSQGGLADFPKFF.

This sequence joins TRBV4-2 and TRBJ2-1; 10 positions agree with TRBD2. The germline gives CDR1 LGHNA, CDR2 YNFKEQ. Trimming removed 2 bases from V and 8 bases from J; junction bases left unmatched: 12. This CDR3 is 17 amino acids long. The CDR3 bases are TGTGCCAGCAGCCAAACGATAGGAGCGGGGGGGCCCCATGAGCAGTTCTTC. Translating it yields CASSQTIGAGGPHEQFF.

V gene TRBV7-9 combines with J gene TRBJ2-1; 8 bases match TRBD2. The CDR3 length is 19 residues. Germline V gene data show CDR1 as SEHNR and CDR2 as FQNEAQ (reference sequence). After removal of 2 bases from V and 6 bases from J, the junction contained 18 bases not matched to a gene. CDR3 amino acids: CASSLSVGATGGAVNEQFF. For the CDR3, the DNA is TGTGCCAGCAGCTTATCCGTCGGGGCGACCGGGGGGGCCGTCAATGAGCAGTTCTTC.

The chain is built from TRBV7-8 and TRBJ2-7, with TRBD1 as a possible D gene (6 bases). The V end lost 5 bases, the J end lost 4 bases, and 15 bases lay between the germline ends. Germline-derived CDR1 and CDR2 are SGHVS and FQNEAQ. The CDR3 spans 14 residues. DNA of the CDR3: TGTGCCAGCAGCCCCATTCCAGGGGCTTACGAGCAGTACTTC. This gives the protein CASSPIPGAYEQYF.

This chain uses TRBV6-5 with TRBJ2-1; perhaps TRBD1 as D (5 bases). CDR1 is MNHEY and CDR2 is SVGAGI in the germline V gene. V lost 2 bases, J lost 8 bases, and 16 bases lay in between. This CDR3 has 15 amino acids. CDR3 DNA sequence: TGTGCCAGCAGTTACGAGGCAGTCCAAGGGGATGAGCAGTTCTTC. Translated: CASSYEAVQGDEQFF.

CDR3 DNA: TGTGCCAGCAGCTTGGGAGGCAGCCTACCTAGAAATGAGCAGTTCTTC. Translating gives CASSLGGSLPRNEQFF. V gene TRBV5-4 combines with J gene TRBJ2-1; D not certain. CDR3 length: 16 amino acids. Trimming stripped 0 bases from V and 7 bases from J, with 17 bases between. Germline values: CDR1 SGHNT, CDR2 YYREEE (reference sequence).

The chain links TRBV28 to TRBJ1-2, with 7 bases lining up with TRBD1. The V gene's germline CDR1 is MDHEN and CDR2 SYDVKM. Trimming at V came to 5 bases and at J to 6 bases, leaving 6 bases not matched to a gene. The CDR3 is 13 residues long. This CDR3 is CASSPGTVNGYTF. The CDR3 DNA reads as TGTGCCAGCAGTCCGGGGACAGTCAATGGCTACACCTTC.

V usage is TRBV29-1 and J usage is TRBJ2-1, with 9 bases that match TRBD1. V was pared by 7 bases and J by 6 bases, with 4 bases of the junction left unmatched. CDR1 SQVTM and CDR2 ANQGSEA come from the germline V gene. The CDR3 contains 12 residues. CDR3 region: CSGYRGLNEQFF. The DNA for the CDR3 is TGCAGCGGCTACAGGGGGCTCAATGAGCAGTTCTTC.

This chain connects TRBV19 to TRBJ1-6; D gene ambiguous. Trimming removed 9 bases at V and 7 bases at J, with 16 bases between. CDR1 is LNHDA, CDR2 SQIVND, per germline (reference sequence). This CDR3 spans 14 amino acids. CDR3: CASRVVGGNSPLHF. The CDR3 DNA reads TGTGCCAGCCGAGTGGTGGGAGGAAATTCACCCCTCCACTTT.

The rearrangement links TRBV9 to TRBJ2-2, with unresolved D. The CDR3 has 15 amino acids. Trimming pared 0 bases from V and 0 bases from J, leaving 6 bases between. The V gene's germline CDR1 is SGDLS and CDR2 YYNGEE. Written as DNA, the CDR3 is TGTGCCAGCAGCGTAGCCCACTCGAACACCGGGGAGCTGTTTTTT. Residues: CASSVAHSNTGELFF.

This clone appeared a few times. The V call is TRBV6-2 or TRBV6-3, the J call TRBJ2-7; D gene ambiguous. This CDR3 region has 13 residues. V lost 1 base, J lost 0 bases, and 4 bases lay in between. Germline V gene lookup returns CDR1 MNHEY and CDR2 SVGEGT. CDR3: CASSYYSSYEQYF. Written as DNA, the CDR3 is TGTGCCAGCAGTTACTACAGCTCCTACGAGCAGTACTTC.

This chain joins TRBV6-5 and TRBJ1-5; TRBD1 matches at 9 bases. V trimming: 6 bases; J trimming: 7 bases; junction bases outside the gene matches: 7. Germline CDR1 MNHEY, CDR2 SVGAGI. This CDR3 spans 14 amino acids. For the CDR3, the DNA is TGTGCCAGCAGGGACACAGGGGGCGACCAGCCCCAGCATTTT. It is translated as CASRDTGGDQPQHF.

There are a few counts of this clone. CDR3 loop: CAWSVTGSEWNTIYF. The CDR3 DNA sequence: TGTGCCTGGAGTGTCACCGGGTCAGAATGGAACACCATATATTTT. This chain joins TRBV30 and TRBJ1-3, with no clear D. CDR3 size: 15 residues. V lost 0 bases and J 7 bases, leaving 16 bases between the germline ends. Germline V CDR1 and CDR2: GTSNPN, SVGIG (reference sequence).

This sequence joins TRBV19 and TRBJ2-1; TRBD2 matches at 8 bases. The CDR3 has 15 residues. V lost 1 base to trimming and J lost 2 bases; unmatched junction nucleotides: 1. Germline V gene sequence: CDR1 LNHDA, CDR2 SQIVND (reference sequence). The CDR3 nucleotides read TGTGCCAGTAGTATAGGCGGGGGGACCTACAATGAGCAGTTCTTC. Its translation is CASSIGGGTYNEQFF.

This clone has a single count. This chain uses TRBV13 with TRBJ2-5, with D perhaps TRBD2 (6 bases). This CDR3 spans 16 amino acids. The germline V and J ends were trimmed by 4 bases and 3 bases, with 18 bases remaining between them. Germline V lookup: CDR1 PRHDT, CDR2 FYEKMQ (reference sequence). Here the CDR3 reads CASSSRSGDSKETQYF. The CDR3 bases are TGTGCCAGCAGCTCCAGATCCGGGGACTCGAAAGAGACCCAGTACTTC.

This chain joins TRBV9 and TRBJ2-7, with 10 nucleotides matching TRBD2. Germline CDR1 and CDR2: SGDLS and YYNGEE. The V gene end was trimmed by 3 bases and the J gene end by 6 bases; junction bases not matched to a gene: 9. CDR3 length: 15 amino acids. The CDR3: CASSGQRGGSTEQYF. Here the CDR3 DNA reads TGTGCCAGCAGCGGTCAGCGGGGGGGTTCTACCGAGCAGTACTTC.

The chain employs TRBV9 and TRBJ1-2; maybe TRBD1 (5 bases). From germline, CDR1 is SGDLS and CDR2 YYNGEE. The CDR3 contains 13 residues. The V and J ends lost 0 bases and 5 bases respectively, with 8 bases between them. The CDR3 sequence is CASSVGQGYGYTF. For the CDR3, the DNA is TGTGCCAGCAGCGTAGGTCAGGGTTATGGCTACACCTTC. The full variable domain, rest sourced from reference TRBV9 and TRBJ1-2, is DSGVTQTPKHLITATGQRVTLRCSPRSGDLSVYWYQQSLDQGLQFLIQYYNGEERAKGNILERFSAQQFPDLHSELNLSSLELGDSALYFCASSVGQGYGYTFGSGTRLTVV.

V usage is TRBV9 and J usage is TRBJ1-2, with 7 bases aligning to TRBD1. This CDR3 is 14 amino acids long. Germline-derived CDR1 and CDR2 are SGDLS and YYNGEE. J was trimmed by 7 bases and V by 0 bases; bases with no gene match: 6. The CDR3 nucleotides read TGTGCCAGCAGCGTAGCACAGGGGATCTCTGGCTACACCTTC. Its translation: CASSVAQGISGYTF. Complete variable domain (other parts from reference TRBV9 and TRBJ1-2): DSGVTQTPKHLITATGQRVTLRCSPRSGDLSVYWYQQSLDQGLQFLIQYYNGEERAKGNILERFSAQQFPDLHSELNLSSLELGDSALYFCASSVAQGISGYTFGSGTRLTVV.